This record covers a single T cell receptor beta chain. No antigen is known for it. Then a second PCR, running roughly 7 to 12 cycles, was carried out with a sample-barcoded 5' primer and a J-beta primer mix. TCRdb fed the 5' RACE reads into MiXCR, producing one record per CDR3 protein. The repertoire includes roughly 1.7 million distinct CDR3 sequences, about 31% of them detected once, and about 11% sits in the top ten. This sample was taken from a study of blood T cells in healthy people across ages. Overall study findings and caveats: Both naive CD4+ cell counts and diversity were greater in long-lived donors than in aged donors.

CDR1 is SGHTA and CDR2 is FQGNSA in the germline V gene. V gave up 7 bases and J gave up 1 base; unmatched junction bases: 4. This CDR3 has 14 amino acids. The J gene is TRBJ1-2, the V gene TRBV7-2, with 9 bases lining up with TRBD1. The receptor was derived from a woman aged 30 to 39 in good health. The sample was blood. CDR3 nucleotide sequence: TGTGCCAGCAAACGACAGGGGGATAACTATGGCTACACCTTC. Residues: CASKRQGDNYGYTF.